The 26 T cell receptor beta chains given below trace back to one sample, sequenced in a study of CXCR3-negative and CXCR3-positive naive CD8 T cells. All TRB cDNA libraries came from 5' RACE performed with UMI labels. TCRdb re-analyzed the 5' RACE reads; it lists each CDR3 protein once, without DNA. The table for this sample gives roughly 40,000 distinct CDR3 sequences. Source material: naive CXCR3- CD8+ T cells from blood. Subset specified: CD45RO-CCR7+CD27+CD95- naive CD8+ T cells lacking CXCR3 (TNR3-). These receptors were obtained from a human donor in good health. Some clones in this sample may be carry-over from other donors' samples.

The CDR3: CASSLPRTYEQYF. The V and J genes are TRBV7-6 and TRBJ2-7. Per germline, CDR1 SGHVS and CDR2 FNYEAQ. This CDR3 is built from 13 residues.

The chain couples TRBV28 to TRBJ2-1. Germline V gene data show CDR1 as MDHEN and CDR2 as SYDVKM. The CDR3 has 13 amino acids. The CDR3 sequence: CASSFGPYNEQFF.

V and J are TRBV3-2 and TRBJ2-1; the TCRdb call, TRBD1, lacks DNA for checking. TRBV3-2 is designated a pseudogene. The CDR3 runs 16 residues. The CDR3 loop reads CASSQNRDRGSNEQFF.

The gene calls are TRBV27 and TRBJ2-3; TCRdb designates TRBD1, a call that cannot be tested without DNA. The CDR3 runs 16 residues. Per the germline V gene, CDR1 is MNHEY and CDR2 is SMNVEV (reference sequence). This chain's CDR3 is CASSPGPLPITDTQYF.

The chain recombines TRBV9 with TRBJ2-5; TCRdb proposes TRBD1, but this gene call is untestable without DNA. The germline V gene encodes CDR1 SGDLS and CDR2 YYNGEE. The length of the CDR3 is 13 residues. This chain's CDR3 is CASSETPGETQYF.

The V call is TRBV12-5, the J call TRBJ1-2; TCRdb returns TRBD1, unconfirmable since there is no DNA. This CDR3 spans 15 amino acids. CDR1 and CDR2 from the germline V gene are LGHNT and FRNRAP. CDR3 in amino acids: CASGLPLLLNYGYTF. The variable domain in full, with the rest retrieved from reference TRBV12-5 and TRBJ1-2, is DARVTQTPRHKVTEMGQEVTMRCQPILGHNTVFWYRQTMMQGLELLAYFRNRAPLDDSGMPKDRFSAEMPDATLATLKIQPSEPRDSAVYFCASGLPLLLNYGYTFGSGTRLTVV.

The chain is built from TRBV7-2 and TRBJ2-7; TCRdb's D call, TRBD2, is unchecked because there is no DNA. In germline, CDR1 is SGHTA, CDR2 FQGNSA. The CDR3 is made up of 16 amino acids. The CDR3 spells CASSEGEGVKIYEQYF.

The chain employs TRBV23-1 and TRBJ2-1; the D call from TCRdb, TRBD2, cannot be confirmed without DNA. TRBV23-1 is sorted into the ORF group, with uncertain function. The CDR3 is 14 residues long. This CDR3 is CASRLAGGYNEQFF.

The rearrangement links TRBV29-1 to TRBJ2-1; the D call from TCRdb, TRBD2, cannot be confirmed without DNA. This CDR3 has 12 amino acids. Germline CDR1 is SQVTM and CDR2 is ANQGSEA. The CDR3 here is CSVEEEGNEQFF.

The chain has TRBV2 and TRBJ1-1. The CDR3 runs to 13 residues. In germline, CDR1 is SNHLY, CDR2 FYNNEI. This chain's CDR3 is CASREQENTEAFF.

The chain employs TRBV20-1 and TRBJ2-7. In germline, CDR1 is DFQATT, CDR2 SNEGSKA (reference sequence). The length of the CDR3 is 13 residues. The CDR3 region is CSARDRVSYEQYF.

This chain joins TRBV29-1 and TRBJ2-2; TCRdb outputs TRBD1, but without DNA this stays unchecked. The CDR3 spans 12 residues. Germline assignment: CDR1 SQVTM and CDR2 ANQGSEA. The CDR3 protein is CSVPGAAGELFF.

CDR3 residues: CSVDRDPGSYNEQFF. The chain uses TRBV29-1 and TRBJ2-1; no DNA is available, so the TRBD1 call from TCRdb remains unchecked. CDR1 and CDR2 (germline): SQVTM, ANQGSEA. The CDR3 consists of 15 residues.

This chain connects TRBV10-3 to TRBJ2-1; TCRdb gives TRBD1 as the D gene, but with no DNA this cannot be confirmed. Germline values: CDR1 ENHRY, CDR2 SYGVKD. The CDR3 is 15 amino acids. CDR3 residues: CAITPGHFEYNEQFF.

The gene calls are TRBV5-1 and TRBJ2-4; without DNA, the TCRdb call of TRBD1 cannot be checked. The CDR3 length is 13 residues. Germline V gene data show CDR1 as SGHRS and CDR2 as YFSETQ. CDR3 residues: CASTRTGGDIQYF.

This chain uses TRBV29-1 with TRBJ1-3; absent DNA, TCRdb's TRBD1 call cannot be checked. Germline CDR1 is SQVTM and CDR2 is ANQGSEA. This CDR3 region has 15 residues. CDR3 protein: CSVETGHSSGNTIYF.

The chain links TRBV2 to TRBJ2-3. The CDR3 runs to 14 residues. The germline V gene encodes CDR1 SNHLY and CDR2 FYNNEI. The CDR3 spells CASSASQAADTQYF.

The rearrangement uses TRBV28 and TRBJ2-1; TCRdb's D call, TRBD1, is unchecked because there is no DNA. The germline V gene encodes CDR1 MDHEN and CDR2 SYDVKM. The CDR3 is 16 amino acids. CDR3 region: CASSFYRVQSYNEQFF.

The chain joins TRBV29-1 to TRBJ2-7; with no DNA, the TCRdb D assignment of TRBD2 cannot be verified. The CDR3 runs 13 residues. CDR1 is SQVTM and CDR2 is ANQGSEA in the germline V gene. Here the CDR3 reads CSVVTDSAYEQYF.

The J gene is TRBJ2-7, the V gene TRBV29-1; the TRBD2 assignment by TCRdb is unverifiable without DNA. Per the germline V gene, CDR1 is SQVTM and CDR2 is ANQGSEA. CDR3 size: 16 residues. CDR3 in amino acids: CSVLSLLASGTYEQYF.

The chain combines TRBV7-9 with TRBJ2-7. Germline values: CDR1 SEHNR, CDR2 FQNEAQ (reference sequence). The CDR3 has 13 residues. The CDR3 reads CASSPSGLHEQYF.

The V gene is TRBV5-4, the J gene TRBJ2-7; the TCRdb D gene call, TRBD1, has no DNA to confirm it. This CDR3 spans 15 amino acids. Looked up from germline, CDR1 is SGHNT and CDR2 is YYREEE (reference sequence). CDR3 sequence reads: CASSLAAGTDYEQYF.

This chain connects TRBV5-1 to TRBJ2-7; TCRdb indicates TRBD1, and absent DNA this call remains unverified. From germline, CDR1 is SGHRS and CDR2 YFSETQ. The CDR3 spans 14 residues. The CDR3 reads CASSPGDSSYEQYF.

The rearrangement joins TRBV10-3 to TRBJ2-7; TCRdb designates TRBD1, a call that cannot be tested without DNA. CDR1 is ENHRY and CDR2 is SYGVKD in the germline V gene. The CDR3 is 14 residues long. The CDR3 sequence is CAISVGATEYEQYF.

V is TRBV12-3 or TRBV12-4 and J is TRBJ2-1; TCRdb names TRBD1, which stays unverified in the absence of DNA. This CDR3 is built from 17 residues. CDR3 residues: CASSLLGQGISYNEQFF.

V gene TRBV12-3 or TRBV12-4 combines with J gene TRBJ2-1; there is no DNA to check the TCRdb D call of TRBD2. The CDR3 runs to 14 residues. CDR3 protein: CASSTGLAIIEQFF.